This T cell receptor (beta chain) originates from a study of T cells in Graves' hyperthyroidism and ophthalmopathy. From RNA transcripts, TCR beta CDR3 regions were amplified. First-round RT-PCR targeting the TCR CDR3 was performed with the HTBI primer set. TCRdb redid the calling of the multiplex PCR reads with MiXCR, one entry per CDR3 protein. The sample has around 190,000 distinct CDR3 sequences, 15% to 20% seen once; the top ten hold roughly 30%. The CDR3 is 15 residues long. The ends lost 4 bases at V and 4 bases at J; junction bases unmatched: 3. This clonotype was observed a handful of times. The antigen remains unidentified. The study's findings and limits: Peripheral blood also featured most of the thyroid clonotypes expanded above 0.001.

The receptor was derived from a woman aged 45 to 65 with Graves' hyperthyroidism. J is TRBJ2-1 and V is TRBV12-3 or TRBV12-4; 11 bases are shared with TRBD2. What was sequenced was blood. The CDR3 DNA is TGTGCCAGCAGTTATGGGACTAGCGGATACAATGAGCAGTTCTTC. Translated: CASSYGTSGYNEQFF.